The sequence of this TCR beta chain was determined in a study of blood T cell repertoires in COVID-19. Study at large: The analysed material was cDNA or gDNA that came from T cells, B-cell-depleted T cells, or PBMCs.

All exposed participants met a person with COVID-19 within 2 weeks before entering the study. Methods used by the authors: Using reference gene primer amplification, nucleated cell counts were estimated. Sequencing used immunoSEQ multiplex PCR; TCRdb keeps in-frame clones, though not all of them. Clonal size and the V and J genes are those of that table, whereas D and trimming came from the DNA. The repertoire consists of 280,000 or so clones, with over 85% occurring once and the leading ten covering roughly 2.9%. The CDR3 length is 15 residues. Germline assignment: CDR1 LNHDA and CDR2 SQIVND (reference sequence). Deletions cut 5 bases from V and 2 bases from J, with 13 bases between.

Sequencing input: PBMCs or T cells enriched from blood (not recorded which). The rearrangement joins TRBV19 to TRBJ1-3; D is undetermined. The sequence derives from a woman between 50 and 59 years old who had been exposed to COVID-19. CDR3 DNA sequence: TGTGCCAGTAGTCCCCAGCGGATACCTGGAAACACCATATATTTT. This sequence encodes CASSPQRIPGNTIYF.